The clone carrying this TCR beta chain was counted between two and nine times. Antigen: not known. Extraction of RNA preceded its reverse transcription into cDNA, which served as the sequencing template. This table comes from immunoSEQ multiplex PCR, and its TCRdb copy is limited to in-frame clones, with some not included. The data contain tens of thousands of clones, 29% of them singletons. This sample was taken from a study of CD8+ T cells in alopecia areata. Overall study context: Dosing with tofacitinib proceeded for 6 to 18 months, followed by 6 months off drug.

Study observations and caveats: Numerous expanded lesional clones remained in scalp and blood during tofacitinib. Just one nonresponder means the tie between baseline CD8+ expansion and response stays uncertain.

CDR1 is MNHEY, CDR2 SMNVEV, per germline (reference sequence). V gave up 0 bases and J gave up 2 bases, with 4 bases separating them. The CDR3 totals 13 residues. Indicated treatment: oral pan-JAK inhibitor, 5-10 mg twice daily. This specimen was CD8+ T cells sorted from blood, taken at week 4, from a patient treated with tofacitinib. The chain recombines TRBV27 with TRBJ2-5, with D unresolved. The clonotype was recovered from a human donor with alopecia areata. As DNA, the CDR3 is TGTGCCAGCAGTTTATCGGGACAAGAGACCCAGTACTTC. It codes for CASSLSGQETQYF.